The sequence of this TCR beta chain was determined in a study of cytomegalovirus exposure and HLA in healthy donors. As concerns this clone: Distinct nucleotide sequences in the sample also encode this CDR3.

CDR1 MDHEN and CDR2 SYDVKM come from the germline V gene. J lost 3 bases, V lost 5 bases, and 7 bases had no gene match. This CDR3 is 15 amino acids long. It was with 60 Vbeta and 13 Jbeta primers that the PCR ran. Here immunoSEQ multiplex PCR was the method, and the copy in TCRdb shows in-frame clones only, minus some. The sample has approximately 120,000 clones. The source material was PBMCs. The rearrangement links TRBV28 to TRBJ1-2, with 9 nucleotides matching TRBD1. This receptor was taken from a woman in her fifties or sixties in good health and CMV-seronegative. Here the CDR3 reads CASSRRDRVDYGYTF. The CDR3 DNA reads as TGTGCCAGCAGTCGTAGGGACAGGGTCGACTATGGCTACACCTTC.